Below, 24 T cell receptor beta chains from the same sample are listed, as sequenced in a study of cytomegalovirus exposure and HLA in healthy donors (dated by TCRdb to about 2017). Library prep was done by the immunoSEQ multiplex PCR assay. TCRdb holds this immuneACCESS table with in-frame rearrangements only. Some clones are missing; in checked studies, unresolved V genes explain under half, and the rest has no known cause. The sample table shows about 150,000 clones, and about 82% are seen once. The top ten clones comprise roughly 1.9% of the sample. Sequenced input: PBMCs. These receptor sequences come from a human donor in good health.

The gene calls are TRBV6-6 and TRBJ1-1; a weak D match, TRBD1 (6 bases). CDR3 length: 14 amino acids. The V gene's germline CDR1 is MNHNY and CDR2 SVGAGI (reference sequence). The V end was cut by 6 bases, the J end by 4 bases, with 15 bases between. CDR3 residues: CASSLQGSATEAFF. CDR3 nucleotides: TGTGCCAGCAGCCTACAGGGCTCGGCCACTGAAGCTTTCTTT.

This clone was detected only a few times. The V and J genes are TRBV5-6 and TRBJ2-1; TRBD2 matches at 10 bases. The CDR3 loop spans 15 amino acids. Germline CDR1 SGHDT, CDR2 YYEEEE. The trim removed 3 bases at V and 6 bases at J, leaving 6 bases unmatched. The CDR3 DNA reads as TGTGCCAGCAGCTCGCTAGCGGGAGTATCCAATGAGCAGTTCTTC. Translated, it gives CASSSLAGVSNEQFF.

V gene TRBV15 combines with J gene TRBJ1-4, with a weak D call TRBD1 (6 bases). The CDR3 runs 14 residues. V was shortened by 7 bases and J by 0 bases, with 9 bases between the two germline ends. Germline V CDR1 and CDR2: LNHNV, YYDKDF (reference sequence). CDR3 protein: CATTRQATNEKLFF. CDR3 in DNA: TGTGCCACCACCCGACAGGCAACTAATGAAAAACTGTTTTTT.

This clone showed up just once. The V and J genes are TRBV4-1 and TRBJ2-7; 9 nucleotides align to TRBD1. Trimming cost V 3 bases and J 4 bases; bases outside gene matches: 13. The germline CDR1 and CDR2 sequences are MGHRA and YSYEKL. CDR3 length: 17 residues. The CDR3 bases are TGCGCCAGCAGCCAGAGCCCGCGACAGGGGGTCTTTTACGAGCAGTACTTC. Translated, it gives CASSQSPRQGVFYEQYF.

This chain uses TRBV9 with TRBJ2-4; 13 nucleotides agree with TRBD2. V lost 4 bases to trimming and J lost 8 bases; unmatched junction nucleotides: 12. CDR1 is SGDLS and CDR2 is YYNGEE in the germline V gene. The CDR3 length is 17 residues. CDR3 loop: CASSSGLAGAARDIQYF. DNA of the CDR3: TGTGCCAGCAGCTCCGGACTAGCGGGAGCCGCACGAGACATTCAGTACTTC.

The chain combines TRBV27 with TRBJ1-1; D is undetermined. V was clipped by 0 bases and J by 6 bases, with 14 bases between them. CDR3 length equals 15 residues. In germline, CDR1 is MNHEY, CDR2 SMNVEV (reference sequence). Here the CDR3 reads CASSLSLGILSEAFF. The CDR3 bases are TGTGCCAGCAGTTTATCGCTAGGAATTTTATCTGAAGCTTTCTTT.

The chain uses TRBV6-1 and TRBJ2-7, with D tentatively TRBD1 (5 bases). The V and J ends lost 5 bases and 1 base respectively, with 12 bases between them. The CDR3 is 14 residues long. Per germline, CDR1 MNHNS and CDR2 SASEGT. CDR3 coding DNA: TGTGCCAGCAGTCCCAGGCAGGGATCCTACGAGCAGTACTTC. Its protein is CASSPRQGSYEQYF.

The CDR3 is CASSLVQGPDTQYF. As DNA, the CDR3 is TGTGCCAGCAGCTTGGTACAGGGCCCAGATACGCAGTATTTT. The chain links TRBV5-4 to TRBJ2-3; D is possibly TRBD1 (6 bases). Germline lookup yields CDR1 SGHNT and CDR2 YYREEE (reference sequence). The CDR3 is made up of 14 amino acids. The V end was cut by 0 bases, the J end by 4 bases, with 9 bases between.

In its sample, this clone was seen once. The rearrangement joins TRBV5-4 to TRBJ2-7; tentative D call: TRBD1 (5 bases). This CDR3 comprises 13 residues. The germline gives CDR1 SGHNT, CDR2 YYREEE (reference sequence). V lost 0 bases, J lost 13 bases, and 17 bases lay in between. CDR3 sequence (DNA): TGTGCCAGCAGCTTGGATTTGTCCTTAGACAGCTACTTC. Translated: CASSLDLSLDSYF.

Comments on this clone: Compared with germline, one end of the junction differs, possibly owing to a read error. The chain links TRBV7-7 to TRBJ2-1; tentatively, D is TRBD2 (6 bases). CDR3 size: 15 residues. Germline values: CDR1 SSHAT, CDR2 FNYEAQ (reference sequence). The CDR3 loop is CASSPVVAEYNEQFF. CDR3 DNA: TGTGCTAGCAGCCCCGTAGTAGCGGAGTACAATGAGCAGTTCTTC.

This chain connects TRBV7-9 to TRBJ2-2; D uncertain. Germline V gives CDR1 SEHNR, CDR2 FQNEAQ (reference sequence). Between the trimmed V and J ends, which lost 4 bases and 5 bases, there was a span of 5 bases. CDR3 length equals 12 residues. The CDR3 DNA reads TGTGCCAGCAGCTCAGGTACCGGGGAGCTGTTTTTT. The encoded protein is CASSSGTGELFF.

This clone was found once. The V and J genes are TRBV7-6 and TRBJ1-2, with TRBD1 as a possible D gene (5 bases). Germline loops: CDR1 SGHVS, CDR2 FNYEAQ. The CDR3 runs to 15 residues. The V and J ends lost 2 bases and 6 bases respectively, with 16 bases between them. The CDR3 DNA is TGTGCCAGCAGCTTATTCTCCGGTTCAGGGAATGGCTACACCTTC. It encodes CASSLFSGSGNGYTF.

The J gene is TRBJ1-1, the V gene TRBV5-8, with 8 positions matching TRBD1. Germline assignment: CDR1 SGHTS and CDR2 YDEGEE. With 5 bases clipped from V and 5 bases from J, the junction kept 8 bases outside the gene matches. The length of the CDR3 is 14 residues. The CDR3 region has the DNA TGTGCCAGCAGTCTTCAGGGGGCGATGACTGAAGCTTTCTTT. It translates to CASSLQGAMTEAFF.

The rearrangement uses TRBV13 and TRBJ2-7; TRBD1 aligns across 11 bases. CDR3 length: 17 residues. Trimming cost V 2 bases and J 5 bases; bases outside gene matches: 11. CDR1 is PRHDT and CDR2 is FYEKMQ in the germline V gene (reference sequence). DNA for the CDR3: TGTGCCAGCAGCTTAACCCGCCGGACAGGGGGCTATCACGAGCAGTACTTC. It is translated as CASSLTRRTGGYHEQYF.

The rearrangement uses TRBV6-5 and TRBJ1-2; D not resolved. V dropped 6 bases and J dropped 4 bases, with 12 bases sitting between them. Germline V lookup: CDR1 MNHEY, CDR2 SVGAGI. The length of the CDR3 is 13 residues. CDR3 in amino acids: CASRGRAIYGYTF. In DNA, the CDR3 is TGTGCCAGCAGGGGGAGGGCGATCTATGGCTACACCTTC.

The chain couples TRBV6-1 to TRBJ1-3; D possibly corresponds to TRBD1 (5 bases). V lost 3 bases and J lost 0, with 12 bases in between. Germline-derived CDR1 and CDR2 are MNHNS and SASEGT. The CDR3 has 16 amino acids. CDR3 protein: CASSEGLLSSGNTIYF. CDR3 coding DNA: TGTGCCAGCAGTGAGGGACTCCTGAGCTCTGGAAACACCATATATTTT.

CDR3 sequence reads: CASSSQETQYF. The CDR3 DNA reads as TGTGCCAGCAGCTCACAAGAGACCCAGTACTTC. This chain links TRBV7-6 with TRBJ2-5; D gene uncertain. Germline-derived CDR1 and CDR2 are SGHVS and FNYEAQ. The CDR3 loop spans 11 amino acids. V was pared by 4 bases and J by 2 bases, with 2 bases between.

The rearrangement uses TRBV30 and TRBJ2-7, with 7 bases that match TRBD2. V was clipped by 0 bases and J by 2 bases; unmatched bases: 7. CDR1 is GTSNPN, CDR2 SVGIG, per germline (reference sequence). The CDR3 consists of 15 residues. Here the CDR3 DNA reads TGTGCCTGGAGTGTGAGTACTAGCGTAACCTACGAGCAGTACTTC. Protein product: CAWSVSTSVTYEQYF.

The chain recombines TRBV19 with TRBJ2-1; 7 positions agree with TRBD1. Trimming removed 4 bases from V and 6 bases from J; junction bases left unmatched: 6. This CDR3 has 14 amino acids. CDR1 and CDR2 (germline): LNHDA, SQIVND (reference sequence). The CDR3 sequence is CASSTTGTVNEQFF. The CDR3 coding sequence is TGTGCCAGTAGTACCACCGGGACAGTCAATGAGCAGTTCTTC.

The chain joins TRBV7-8 to TRBJ1-4; 7 bases map to TRBD1. Germline CDR1 SGHVS, CDR2 FQNEAQ. This CDR3 contains 16 residues. Trimming cost V 2 bases and J 3 bases; bases outside gene matches: 6. In nucleotides, the CDR3 is TGTGCCAGCAGCTTAACCCCAGGGGGATCTAATGAAAAACTGTTTTTT. This codes for CASSLTPGGSNEKLFF.

In DNA, the CDR3 is TGTGCCAGCAGTTTATCTAGCGGTACCAGCACAGATACGCAGTATTTT. This encodes CASSLSSGTSTDTQYF. The chain uses TRBV27 and TRBJ2-3; possibly TRBD2 for D (6 bases). The CDR3 loop spans 16 amino acids. CDR1 MNHEY and CDR2 SMNVEV come from the germline V gene (reference sequence). Trimming shortened V by 0 bases and J by 0 bases, and 10 bases separated the two germline ends.

This clone was seen just once. The V and J genes are TRBV6-6 and TRBJ2-7; D might be TRBD1 (6 bases). The length of the CDR3 is 15 residues. The V and J ends lost 6 bases and 3 bases respectively, with 18 bases between them. Looked up from germline, CDR1 is MNHNY and CDR2 is SVGAGI (reference sequence). The DNA of the CDR3 is TGTGCCAGCAGCCAAAAGGCAACAGGGAGCTACGAGCAGTACTTC. Encoded protein: CASSQKATGSYEQYF.

The chain combines TRBV4-1 with TRBJ2-1, with D tentatively TRBD2 (5 bases). The CDR3 is made up of 16 amino acids. V gave up 4 bases and J gave up 4 bases, with 17 bases separating them. Germline-derived CDR1 and CDR2 are MGHRA and YSYEKL. CDR3 sequence reads: CASSPGGVATYNEQFF. CDR3 coding DNA: TGCGCCAGCAGCCCCGGAGGAGTAGCCACATACAATGAGCAGTTCTTC.

The chain is built from TRBV6-5 and TRBJ1-1; D gene unclear. The CDR3 is 14 amino acids. Germline lookup yields CDR1 MNHEY and CDR2 SVGAGI. Trimming took 6 bases from V and 1 from J, leaving 12 bases between them. In DNA, the CDR3 is TGTGCCAGCAGCCGAGGATCCGAGAACACTGAAGCTTTCTTT. As protein: CASSRGSENTEAFF.